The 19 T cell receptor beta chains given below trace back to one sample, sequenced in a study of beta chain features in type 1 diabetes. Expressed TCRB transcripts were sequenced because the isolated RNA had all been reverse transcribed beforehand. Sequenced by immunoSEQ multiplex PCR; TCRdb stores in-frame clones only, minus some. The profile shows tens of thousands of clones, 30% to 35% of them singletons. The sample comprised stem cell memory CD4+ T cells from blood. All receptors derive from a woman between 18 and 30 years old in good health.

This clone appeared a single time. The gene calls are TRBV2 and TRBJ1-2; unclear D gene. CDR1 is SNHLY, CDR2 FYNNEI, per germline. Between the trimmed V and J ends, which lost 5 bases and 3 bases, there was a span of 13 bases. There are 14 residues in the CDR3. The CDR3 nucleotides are TGTGCCAGCAGTCCTGCACGGTTGGACTATGGCTACACCTTC. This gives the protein CASSPARLDYGYTF.

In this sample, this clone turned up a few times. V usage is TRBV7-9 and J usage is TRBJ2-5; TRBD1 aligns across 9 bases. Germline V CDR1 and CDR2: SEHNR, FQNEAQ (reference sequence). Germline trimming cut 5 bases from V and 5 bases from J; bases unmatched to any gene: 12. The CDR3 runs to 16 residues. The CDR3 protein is CASSPPGQGRWETQYF. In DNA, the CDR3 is TGTGCCAGCAGCCCCCCTGGACAGGGGAGGTGGGAGACCCAGTACTTC.

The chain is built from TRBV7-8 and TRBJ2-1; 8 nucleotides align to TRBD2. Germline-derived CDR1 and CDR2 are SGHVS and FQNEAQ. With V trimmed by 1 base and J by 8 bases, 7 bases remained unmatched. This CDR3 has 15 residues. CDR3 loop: CASSLDRGGLDEQFF. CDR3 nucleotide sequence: TGTGCCAGCAGCTTAGATCGGGGGGGCTTGGATGAGCAGTTCTTC.

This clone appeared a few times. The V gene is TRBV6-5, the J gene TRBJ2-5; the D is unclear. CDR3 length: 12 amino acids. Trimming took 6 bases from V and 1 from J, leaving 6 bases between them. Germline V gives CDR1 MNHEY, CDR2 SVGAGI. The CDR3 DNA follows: TGTGCCAGCAGATCGGTCCAAGAGACCCAGTACTTC. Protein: CASRSVQETQYF.

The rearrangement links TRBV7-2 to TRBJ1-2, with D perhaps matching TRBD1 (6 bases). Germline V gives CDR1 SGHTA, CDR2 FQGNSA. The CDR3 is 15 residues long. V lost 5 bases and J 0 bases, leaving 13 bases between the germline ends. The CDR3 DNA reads TGTGCCAGCAGCCCCCGGACAGTTTCTAACTATGGCTACACCTTC. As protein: CASSPRTVSNYGYTF.

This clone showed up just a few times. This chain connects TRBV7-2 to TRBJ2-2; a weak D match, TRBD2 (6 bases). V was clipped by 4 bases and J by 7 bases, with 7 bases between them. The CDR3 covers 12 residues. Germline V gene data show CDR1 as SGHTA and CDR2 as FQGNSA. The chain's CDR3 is CASSWGGGELFF. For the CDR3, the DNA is TGTGCCAGCAGCTGGGGAGGCGGGGAGCTGTTTTTT.

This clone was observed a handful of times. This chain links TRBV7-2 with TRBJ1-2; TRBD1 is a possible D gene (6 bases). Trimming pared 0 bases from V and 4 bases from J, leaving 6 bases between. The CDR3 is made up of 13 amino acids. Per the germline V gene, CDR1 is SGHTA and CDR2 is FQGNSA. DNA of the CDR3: TGTGCCAGCAGCTTAGCGGACAGCTATGGCTACACCTTC. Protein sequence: CASSLADSYGYTF.

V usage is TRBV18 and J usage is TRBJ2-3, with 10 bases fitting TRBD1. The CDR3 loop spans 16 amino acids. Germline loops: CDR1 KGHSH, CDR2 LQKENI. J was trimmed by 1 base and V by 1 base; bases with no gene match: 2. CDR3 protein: CASSPLGTGGTDTQYF. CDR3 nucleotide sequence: TGTGCCAGCTCACCACTGGGGACAGGGGGCACAGATACGCAGTATTTT.

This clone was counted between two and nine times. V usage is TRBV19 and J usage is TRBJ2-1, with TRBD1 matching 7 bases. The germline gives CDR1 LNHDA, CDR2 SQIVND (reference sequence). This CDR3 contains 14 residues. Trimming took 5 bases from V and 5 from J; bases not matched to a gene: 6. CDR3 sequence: CASSLQGVDNEQFF. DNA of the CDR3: TGTGCCAGTAGTCTTCAGGGGGTCGACAATGAGCAGTTCTTC.

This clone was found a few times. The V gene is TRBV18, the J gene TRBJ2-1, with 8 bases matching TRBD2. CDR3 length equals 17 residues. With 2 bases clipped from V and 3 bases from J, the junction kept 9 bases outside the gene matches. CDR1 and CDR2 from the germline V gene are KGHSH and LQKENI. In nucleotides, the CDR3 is TGTGCCAGCTCACCATCGTATGGGCGGGAGGTCTACAATGAGCAGTTCTTC. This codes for CASSPSYGREVYNEQFF.

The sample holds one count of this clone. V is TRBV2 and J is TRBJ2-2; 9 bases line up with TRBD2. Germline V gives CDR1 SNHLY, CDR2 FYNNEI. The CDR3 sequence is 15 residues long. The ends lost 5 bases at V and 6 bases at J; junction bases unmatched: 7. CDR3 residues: CASSFQRGAPGELFF. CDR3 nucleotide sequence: TGTGCCAGCAGTTTTCAGCGGGGGGCCCCCGGGGAGCTGTTTTTT.

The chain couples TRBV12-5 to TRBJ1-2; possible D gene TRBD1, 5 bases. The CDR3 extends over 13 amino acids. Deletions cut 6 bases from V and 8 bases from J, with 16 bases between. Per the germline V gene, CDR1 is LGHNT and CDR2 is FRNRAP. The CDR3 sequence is CASGSHDGGGYTF. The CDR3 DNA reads TGTGCTAGTGGATCACACGACGGGGGGGGCTACACCTTC.

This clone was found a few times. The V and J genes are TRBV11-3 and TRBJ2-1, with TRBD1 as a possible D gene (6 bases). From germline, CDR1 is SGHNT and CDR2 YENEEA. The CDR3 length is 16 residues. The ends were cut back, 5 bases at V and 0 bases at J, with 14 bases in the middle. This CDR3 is CASSHSGQSSYNEQFF. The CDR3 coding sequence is TGTGCCAGCAGCCACAGTGGACAGAGCTCCTACAATGAGCAGTTCTTC.

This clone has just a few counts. The CDR3 is CASGLGPGQTYGYTF. CDR3 coding DNA: TGTGCTAGTGGTTTGGGTCCGGGACAGACCTATGGCTACACCTTC. The chain joins TRBV12-5 to TRBJ1-2, with 7 bases that match TRBD1. The V gene end was trimmed by 1 base and the J gene end by 4 bases; junction bases not matched to a gene: 6. There are 15 residues in the CDR3. Germline CDR1 is LGHNT and CDR2 is FRNRAP. The full variable domain, with the rest looked up from reference TRBV12-5 and TRBJ1-2, is DARVTQTPRHKVTEMGQEVTMRCQPILGHNTVFWYRQTMMQGLELLAYFRNRAPLDDSGMPKDRFSAEMPDATLATLKIQPSEPRDSAVYFCASGLGPGQTYGYTFGSGTRLTVV.

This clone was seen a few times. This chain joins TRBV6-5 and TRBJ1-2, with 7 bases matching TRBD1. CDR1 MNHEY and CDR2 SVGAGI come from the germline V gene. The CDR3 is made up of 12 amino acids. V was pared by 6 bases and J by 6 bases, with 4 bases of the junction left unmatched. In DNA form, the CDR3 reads TGTGCCAGCAGCGGGACAGAAGATGGCTACACCTTC. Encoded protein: CASSGTEDGYTF.

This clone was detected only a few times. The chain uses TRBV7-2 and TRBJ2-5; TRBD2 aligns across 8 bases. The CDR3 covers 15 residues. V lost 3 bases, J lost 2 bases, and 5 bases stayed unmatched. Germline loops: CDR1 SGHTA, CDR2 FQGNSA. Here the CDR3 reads CASSLGRGAQETQYF. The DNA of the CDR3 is TGTGCCAGCAGCTTGGGGCGGGGGGCGCAAGAGACCCAGTACTTC.

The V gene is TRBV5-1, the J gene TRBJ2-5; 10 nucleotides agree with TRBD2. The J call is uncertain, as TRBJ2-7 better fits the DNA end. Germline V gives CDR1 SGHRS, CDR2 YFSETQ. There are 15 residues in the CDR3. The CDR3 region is CASSPLAGIYYEQYF. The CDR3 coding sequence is TGCGCCAGCAGCCCACTAGCGGGGATTTACTACGAGCAGTACTTC.

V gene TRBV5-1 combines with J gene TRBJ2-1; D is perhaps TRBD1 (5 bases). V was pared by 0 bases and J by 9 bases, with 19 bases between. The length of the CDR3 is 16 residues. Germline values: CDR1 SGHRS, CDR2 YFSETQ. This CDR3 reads CASSLASQAKGGEQFF. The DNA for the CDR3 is TGCGCCAGCAGCTTGGCCTCACAGGCTAAGGGTGGTGAGCAGTTCTTC. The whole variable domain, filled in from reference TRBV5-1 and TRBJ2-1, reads KAGVTQTPRYLIKTRGQQVTLSCSPISGHRSVSWYQQTPGQGLQFLFEYFSETQRNKGNFPGRFSGRQFSNSRSEMNVSTLELGDSALYLCASSLASQAKGGEQFFGPGTRLTVL.

The CDR3 region has the DNA TGTGCCAGCAGCTTACCCGGACTAGCGGGGGCAGATACGCAGTATTTT. It encodes CASSLPGLAGADTQYF. V usage is TRBV7-2 and J usage is TRBJ2-3, with TRBD2 identical over 13 bases. Germline V gene lookup returns CDR1 SGHTA and CDR2 FQGNSA. The CDR3 consists of 16 residues. Losses at the gene ends were 2 bases for V and 4 bases for J; bases not matched to a gene: 3.